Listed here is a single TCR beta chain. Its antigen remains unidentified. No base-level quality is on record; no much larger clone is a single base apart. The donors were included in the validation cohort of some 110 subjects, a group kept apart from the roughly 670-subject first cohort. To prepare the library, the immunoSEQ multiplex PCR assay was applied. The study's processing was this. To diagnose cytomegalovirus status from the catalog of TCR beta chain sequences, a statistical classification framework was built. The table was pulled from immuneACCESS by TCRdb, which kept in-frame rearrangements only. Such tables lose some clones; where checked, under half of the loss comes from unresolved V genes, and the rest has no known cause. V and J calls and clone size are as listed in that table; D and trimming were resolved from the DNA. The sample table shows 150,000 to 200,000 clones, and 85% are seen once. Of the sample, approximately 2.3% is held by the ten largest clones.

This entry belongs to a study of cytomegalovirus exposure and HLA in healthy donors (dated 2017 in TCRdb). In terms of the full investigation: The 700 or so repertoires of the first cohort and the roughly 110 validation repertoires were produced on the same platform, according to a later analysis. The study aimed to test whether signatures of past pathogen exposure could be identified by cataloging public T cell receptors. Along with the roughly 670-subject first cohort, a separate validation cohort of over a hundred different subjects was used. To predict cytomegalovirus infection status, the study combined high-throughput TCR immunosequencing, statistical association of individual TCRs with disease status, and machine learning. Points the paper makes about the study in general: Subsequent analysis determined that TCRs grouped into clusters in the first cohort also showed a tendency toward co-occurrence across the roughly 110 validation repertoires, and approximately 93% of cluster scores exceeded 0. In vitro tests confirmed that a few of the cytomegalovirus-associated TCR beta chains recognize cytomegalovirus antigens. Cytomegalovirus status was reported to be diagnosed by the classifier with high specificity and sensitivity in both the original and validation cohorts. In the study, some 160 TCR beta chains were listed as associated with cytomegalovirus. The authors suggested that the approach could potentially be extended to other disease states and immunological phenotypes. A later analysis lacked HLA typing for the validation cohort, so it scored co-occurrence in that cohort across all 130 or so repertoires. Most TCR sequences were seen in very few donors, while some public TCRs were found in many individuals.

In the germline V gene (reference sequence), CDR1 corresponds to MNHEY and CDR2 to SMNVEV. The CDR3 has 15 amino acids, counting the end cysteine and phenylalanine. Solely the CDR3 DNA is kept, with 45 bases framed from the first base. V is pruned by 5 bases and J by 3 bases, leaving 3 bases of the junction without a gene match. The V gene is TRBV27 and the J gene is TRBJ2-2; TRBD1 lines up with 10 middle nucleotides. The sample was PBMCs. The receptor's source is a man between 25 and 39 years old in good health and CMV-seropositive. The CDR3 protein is CASSVGQGYTGELFF. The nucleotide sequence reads TGTGCCAGCAGTGTGGGACAGGGGTACACCGGGGAGCTGTTTTTT.